The source of this TCR beta chain is a study of blood T cells in healthy people across ages. General study results and limits: Unsorted PBMCs ruled out conclusive naive versus antigen-experienced comparison.

A second PCR, run for 7 to 11 cycles, used a sample-barcoded 5' primer plus a J-beta primer mix. The template-switch adaptor, which had 12 random nucleotides, put a tag on each cDNA molecule. TCRdb fed the 5' RACE reads into MiXCR, producing one record per CDR3 protein. The sample yields 1.5 million to 2 million distinct CDR3 sequences, approximately 30% seen once. There are 15 residues in the CDR3. Germline loops: CDR1 SGHRS, CDR2 YFSETQ. Between the trimmed V and J ends, which lost 5 bases and 2 bases, there was a span of 17 bases. Details on this clonotype: Its antigen remains unknown. Possible read error: a much larger clone is one base away.

Sample: blood. V gene TRBV5-1 combines with J gene TRBJ2-7; D is undetermined. The TCR sequence derives from a woman in her 30s in good health. The CDR3 DNA reads TGCGCCAGCAGAGGAGAGAGGTCAACGGCCTACGAGCAGTACTTC. It translates to CASRGERSTAYEQYF.